Below are 25 T cell receptor beta chains sequenced from a single sample in a study of shared clonotypes between healthy human individuals. This table comes from immunoSEQ multiplex PCR, and its TCRdb copy is limited to in-frame clones, with some not included. The top ten hold about 0.4% of the sample, which has about 1.5 million clones, about 98% seen once. The sequencing input was naive CD4+ T cells sorted from blood. Described subset: CD45RA+ positively selected. All receptors come from a man between 25 and 39 years old in good health.

The rearrangement joins TRBV28 to TRBJ2-3; D gene unclear. The V and J ends lost 5 bases and 3 bases respectively, with 12 bases between them. The V gene's germline CDR1 is MDHEN and CDR2 SYDVKM. The CDR3 has 14 residues. CDR3 DNA: TGTGCCAGCAGTATCCTAGGGATTACAGATACGCAGTATTTT. It translates to CASSILGITDTQYF.

The chain recombines TRBV4-1 with TRBJ1-2, with D unresolved. Germline V gene sequence: CDR1 MGHRA, CDR2 YSYEKL. The CDR3 loop spans 14 amino acids. The ends were cut back, 1 base at V and 5 bases at J, with 11 bases in the middle. DNA for the CDR3: TGCGCCAGCAGCCAAGTCGGACGGATTTATGGCTACACCTTC. Protein: CASSQVGRIYGYTF.

The chain combines TRBV19 with TRBJ2-7, with 9 bases fitting TRBD2. With V trimmed by 2 bases and J by 2 bases, 7 bases remained unmatched. Germline CDR1 LNHDA, CDR2 SQIVND (reference sequence). The CDR3 has 16 amino acids. The CDR3 here is CASSILFAGGPYEQYF. The CDR3 region has the DNA TGTGCCAGTAGTATACTTTTTGCGGGAGGGCCCTACGAGCAGTACTTC. The full variable domain, in which reference TRBV19 and TRBJ2-7 provide the parts outside the CDR3, is DGGITQSPKYLFRKEGQNVTLSCEQNLNHDAMYWYRQDPGQGLRLIYYSQIVNDFQKGDIAEGYSVSREKKESFPLTVTSAQKNPTAFYLCASSILFAGGPYEQYFGPGTRLTVT.

The gene calls are TRBV5-1 and TRBJ2-3, with 11 bases matching TRBD2. The ends lost 1 base at V and 3 bases at J; junction bases unmatched: 4. CDR1 is SGHRS, CDR2 YFSETQ, per germline. The CDR3 has 16 amino acids. CDR3 bases: TGCGCCAGCAGCTTGATTAGCGGGAGGGTTACAGATACGCAGTATTTT. Translated, it gives CASSLISGRVTDTQYF.

This chain connects TRBV28 to TRBJ1-1; D may be TRBD1 (6 bases). Per germline, CDR1 MDHEN and CDR2 SYDVKM. The V gene lost 7 bases and the J gene lost 4 bases, with 22 bases spanning the gap. This CDR3 is built from 16 residues. The CDR3 sequence: CASITLPLTGRTEAFF. Written as DNA, the CDR3 is TGTGCCAGCATCACCCTACCCCTGACAGGCCGCACTGAAGCTTTCTTT.

This rearrangement joins TRBV6-5 to TRBJ2-7; no definite D call. V was pared by 4 bases and J by 6 bases, with 16 bases between. The CDR3 covers 14 residues. Germline lookup yields CDR1 MNHEY and CDR2 SVGAGI. The CDR3 DNA is TGTGCCAGCAGTTCCTCCCCCGCCGCTGGCGAGCAGTACTTC. It is translated as CASSSSPAAGEQYF.

The rearrangement links TRBV10-3 to TRBJ2-1; possible D gene TRBD2, 5 bases. CDR1 and CDR2 from the germline V gene are ENHRY and SYGVKD. CDR3 length: 14 residues. V dropped 4 bases and J dropped 1 base, with 8 bases sitting between them. CDR3 nucleotides: TGTGCCATCAGTGCTTCGGGGTCCTACAATGAGCAGTTCTTC. Protein sequence: CAISASGSYNEQFF.

The CDR3 here is CASSLDGSVGGELFF. The CDR3 nucleotides are TGTGCCAGCAGCTTAGACGGGAGTGTTGGCGGGGAGCTGTTTTTT. V gene TRBV7-2 combines with J gene TRBJ2-2, with a possible D match to TRBD2 (6 bases). The germline V gene has CDR1 SGHTA and CDR2 FQGNSA. Trimming removed 1 base at V and 7 bases at J, with 13 bases between. The CDR3 has 15 residues.

For this clone: Distinct nucleotide sequences in the sample also encode this CDR3. CDR3 protein: CAWSLSSYEQYF. CDR3 nucleotide sequence: TGTGCCTGGAGCTTATCTAGCTACGAGCAGTACTTC. The chain is built from TRBV30 and TRBJ2-7; D is undetermined. Trimming took 3 bases from V and 3 from J, leaving 9 bases between them. Germline loops: CDR1 GTSNPN, CDR2 SVGIG (reference sequence). The CDR3 extends over 12 amino acids.

V gene TRBV5-1 combines with J gene TRBJ2-3; 8 nucleotides align to TRBD2. Per the germline V gene, CDR1 is SGHRS and CDR2 is YFSETQ. The CDR3 sequence is 16 residues long. The ends lost 2 bases at V and 2 bases at J; junction bases unmatched: 7. The CDR3 DNA reads as TGCGCCAGCAGCTTACTAGCGGAGATAATCACAGATACGCAGTATTTT. It specifies CASSLLAEIITDTQYF.

V gene TRBV11-3 combines with J gene TRBJ2-3; D ambiguous. The CDR3 runs 15 residues. The germline gives CDR1 SGHNT, CDR2 YENEEA. V shed 5 bases and J shed 6 bases, with 18 bases lying between them. The CDR3 bases are TGTGCCAGCAGCACCCATTTGGTATGTTACGATACGCAGTATTTT. Protein: CASSTHLVCYDTQYF.

A single count supports this clone. The chain joins TRBV9 to TRBJ1-4, with D unresolved. Trimming removed 2 bases from V and 0 bases from J, with 11 bases in between. The germline V gene has CDR1 SGDLS and CDR2 YYNGEE. The CDR3 runs to 16 residues. The CDR3 DNA sequence: TGTGCCAGCAGCGTGTCCCCGGACCCAACTAATGAAAAACTGTTTTTT. It is translated as CASSVSPDPTNEKLFF. Full variable domain (outside the CDR3, taken from reference TRBV9 and TRBJ1-4): DSGVTQTPKHLITATGQRVTLRCSPRSGDLSVYWYQQSLDQGLQFLIQYYNGEERAKGNILERFSAQQFPDLHSELNLSSLELGDSALYFCASSVSPDPTNEKLFFGSGTQLSVL.

The CDR3 loop is CASNQKRGTDTQYF. The CDR3 bases are TGTGCCAGCAACCAGAAGCGGGGCACAGATACGCAGTATTTT. This chain connects TRBV18 to TRBJ2-3; possibly TRBD2 for D (6 bases). The CDR3 has 14 residues. Between the trimmed V and J ends, which lost 8 bases and 1 base, there was a span of 13 bases. The germline CDR1 and CDR2 sequences are KGHSH and LQKENI.

This chain links TRBV28 with TRBJ2-3; 14 bases line up with TRBD2. The V gene end was trimmed by 3 bases and the J gene end by 2 bases; junction bases not matched to a gene: 25. CDR3 length: 24 residues. Germline values: CDR1 MDHEN, CDR2 SYDVKM. The CDR3 DNA sequence: TGTGCCAGCAGTTTTACAAAACACATTGTCGGGACTAGCGGGAGTACTGTTGCCACAGATACGCAGTATTTT. It is translated as CASSFTKHIVGTSGSTVATDTQYF.

The chain employs TRBV6-6 and TRBJ2-2; D tentatively fits TRBD1 or TRBD2 (5 bases each). V lost 5 bases and J 6 bases, leaving 10 bases between the germline ends. Germline values: CDR1 MNHNY, CDR2 SVGAGI (reference sequence). CDR3 size: 13 residues. CDR3 sequence (DNA): TGTGCCAGCAGTGGGTCGGGACCCGGGGAGCTGTTTTTT. This sequence encodes CASSGSGPGELFF.

Here the CDR3 DNA reads TGTGCCAGCAGTCCCCAGAACTACGAGCAGTACTTC. Its translation is CASSPQNYEQYF. The genes are TRBV28 and TRBJ2-7, with D hard to call. The germline V and J ends were trimmed by 5 bases and 3 bases, with 8 bases remaining between them. The CDR3 has 12 residues. Germline V gene data show CDR1 as MDHEN and CDR2 as SYDVKM.

This chain joins TRBV19 and TRBJ2-2, with TRBD2 identical over 11 bases. The length of the CDR3 is 16 residues. The J segment lost 5 bases and the V segment lost 4 bases, leaving 6 bases of the junction unmatched. From germline, CDR1 is LNHDA and CDR2 SQIVND (reference sequence). CDR3 residues: CASSKGLADITGELFF. DNA of the CDR3: TGTGCCAGTAGTAAGGGACTAGCGGATATAACCGGGGAGCTGTTTTTT.

This clone was counted once. The rearrangement uses TRBV4-1 and TRBJ1-3; no firm D call. Germline V lookup: CDR1 MGHRA, CDR2 YSYEKL. This CDR3 has 15 amino acids. Trimming left V 4 bases short and J 0 bases short, with 10 bases between. CDR3 sequence (DNA): TGCGCCAGCAGCCCCACCGGGATCTCTGGAAACACCATATATTTT. Translated: CASSPTGISGNTIYF.

This sequence joins TRBV7-6 and TRBJ2-1; TRBD2 aligns across 7 bases. This CDR3 is 17 amino acids long. Germline CDR1 SGHVS, CDR2 FNYEAQ. Trimming at V came to 2 bases and at J to 6 bases, leaving 13 bases not matched to a gene. CDR3 DNA sequence: TGTGCCAGCAGCTTAATGGGGGGAGGGGCGGTGATCAATGAGCAGTTCTTC. Its translation: CASSLMGGGAVINEQFF. Looking up the rest from reference TRBV7-6 and TRBJ2-1 gives the full variable domain: GAGVSQSPRYKVTKRGQDVALRCDPISGHVSLYWYRQALGQGPEFLTYFNYEAQQDKSGLPNDRFSAERPEGSISTLTIQRTEQRDSAMYRCASSLMGGGAVINEQFFGPGTRLTVL.

The rearrangement uses TRBV5-1 and TRBJ1-2; 10 nucleotides align to TRBD1. V shed 0 bases, J shed 3 bases, and the junction held 2 bases outside the gene matches. The CDR3 consists of 15 residues. Germline V gene data show CDR1 as SGHRS and CDR2 as YFSETQ. The CDR3 loop is CASSLVTGGDYGYTF. The CDR3 DNA follows: TGCGCCAGCAGCTTGGTGACAGGGGGCGACTATGGCTACACCTTC. The full variable domain, rest sourced from reference TRBV5-1 and TRBJ1-2, is KAGVTQTPRYLIKTRGQQVTLSCSPISGHRSVSWYQQTPGQGLQFLFEYFSETQRNKGNFPGRFSGRQFSNSRSEMNVSTLELGDSALYLCASSLVTGGDYGYTFGSGTRLTVV.

The V gene is TRBV7-9, the J gene TRBJ2-6, with unresolved D. The CDR3 length is 18 residues. V gave up 8 bases and J gave up 0 bases, with 20 bases separating them. The V gene's germline CDR1 is SEHNR and CDR2 FQNEAQ (reference sequence). The CDR3 bases are TGTGCCAGCCTACTGGGGTGGCAGGATAGCTCTGGGGCCAACGTCCTGACTTTC. This translates into CASLLGWQDSSGANVLTF.

This clone was counted once. V gene TRBV19 combines with J gene TRBJ1-3, with D unresolved. V shed 6 bases and J shed 0 bases, with 12 bases lying between them. Germline CDR1 LNHDA, CDR2 SQIVND (reference sequence). The CDR3 totals 15 residues. CDR3 sequence: CASRTSTSSGNTIYF. DNA of the CDR3: TGTGCCAGTAGAACCTCCACGAGCTCTGGAAACACCATATATTTT.

The CDR3 DNA sequence: TGTGCCAGCAGTAACGCGGGGGCCAGCGGCTACACCTTC. Its protein is CASSNAGASGYTF. The chain combines TRBV6-5 with TRBJ1-2, with D possibly TRBD1 on 6 matching bases. The CDR3 is made up of 13 amino acids. V was trimmed by 5 bases and J by 8 bases, leaving 15 bases between them. Germline V CDR1 and CDR2: MNHEY, SVGAGI.

As regards this clone: An end of the junction differs from the germline gene, which may be a read error. This chain links TRBV5-1 with TRBJ1-2; D not resolved. The V gene's germline CDR1 is SGHRS and CDR2 YFSETQ. CDR3 size: 13 residues. The CDR3 bases are TGCGCCAGCAGCCGCTCCTTTCTCGGAGACGTCGCCTTC. It yields the protein CASSRSFLGDVAF.

The chain carries TRBV21-1 and TRBJ1-4; the table gives TRBD1 as D, unverified against the DNA. TRBV21-1 is tagged as a pseudogene. The CDR3 extends over 13 amino acids. In nucleotides, the CDR3 is TGTGCCAGGACGGACAAACCTAATGAAAAACTGTTTTTT. As protein: CARTDKPNEKLFF.